The entry below describes one T cell receptor beta chain. The sample is drawn from a study of blood T cell repertoires in COVID-19. The table came from immunoSEQ multiplex PCR; TCRdb's copy has only in-frame clones and leaves some out. This table has a few hundred thousand clones, 70% to 90% appearing once. This CDR3 is built from 12 residues. Germline V gene data show CDR1 as ENHRY and CDR2 as SYGVKD. The V end lost 4 bases, the J end lost 7 bases, and 11 bases lay between the germline ends. The rearrangement links TRBV10-3 to TRBJ2-7; D is ambiguous. The receptor was derived from a human donor in a cohort sampled during active COVID-19. The sequencing input was peripheral blood. CDR3 protein: CAISVQKSEQYF. CDR3 in DNA: TGTGCCATCAGTGTACAAAAGTCAGAGCAGTACTTC.